The 20 T cell receptor beta chains presented below share a single source sample, sequenced in a study of blood T cell repertoires in COVID-19. Some clones are missing from TCRdb's copy, which holds only in-frame ones; the method was immunoSEQ multiplex PCR. This table has 200,000 or so clones, roughly 84% appearing once. The sample was peripheral blood. These receptors were taken from a human donor in a cohort sampled during active COVID-19.

The chain recombines TRBV6-5 with TRBJ2-1, with D unclear. CDR1 and CDR2 from the germline V gene are MNHEY and SVGAGI. This CDR3 has 12 amino acids. Trimming took off 4 bases at V and 10 bases at J, with 11 bases between the two ends. Written as DNA, the CDR3 is TGTGCCAGCAGTTCCACATCTGGCGAGCAGTTCTTC. Translating gives CASSSTSGEQFF.

As to this clone: Other DNA sequences of this sample code for an identical CDR3. J is TRBJ2-2 and V is TRBV19, with 10 bases fitting TRBD2. Germline CDR1 reads LNHDA; CDR2 reads SQIVND (reference sequence). The J segment lost 4 bases and the V segment lost 4 bases, leaving 0 bases of the junction unmatched. The length of the CDR3 is 14 residues. CDR3 in DNA: TGTGCCAGTAGTACTAGCGGGGGCACCGGGGAGCTGTTTTTT. Translated, it gives CASSTSGGTGELFF.

The V call is TRBV3-1 (or the pseudogene TRBV3-2), the J call TRBJ2-7; D gene ambiguous. This CDR3 comprises 15 residues. The V gene lost 0 bases and the J gene lost 2 bases, with 11 bases spanning the gap. Germline V lookup: CDR1 LGHDT, CDR2 YNNKEL (reference sequence). The CDR3 region is CASSQEWATTYEQYF. In DNA form, the CDR3 reads TGTGCCAGCAGCCAAGAGTGGGCGACCACCTACGAGCAGTACTTC.

J is TRBJ2-7 and V is TRBV24-1, with TRBD1 matching over 11 bases. The V gene's germline CDR1 is KGHDR and CDR2 SFDVKD. The CDR3 consists of 15 residues. V lost 4 bases, J lost 3 bases, and 4 bases stayed unmatched. The CDR3 loop is CATSDSGTGGYEQYF. CDR3 DNA: TGTGCCACCAGTGACTCCGGGACAGGGGGCTACGAGCAGTACTTC.

J is TRBJ1-1 and V is TRBV18, with a weak D call TRBD1 (5 bases). CDR3 length: 13 amino acids. With 6 bases removed from V and 4 bases from J, the gap between germline ends came to 12 bases. CDR1 is KGHSH, CDR2 LQKENI, per germline. Here the CDR3 DNA reads TGTGCCAGCTCCCAACGGGGGGGCACTGAAGCTTTCTTT. Its protein product is CASSQRGGTEAFF.

This chain connects TRBV18 to TRBJ1-3; perhaps TRBD1 as D (6 bases). The V gene lost 3 bases and the J gene lost 4 bases, with 19 bases spanning the gap. The length of the CDR3 is 17 residues. The germline V gene encodes CDR1 KGHSH and CDR2 LQKENI. The CDR3 DNA follows: TGTGCCAGCTCACCCCTCCCTACCCTAGGACAGGGAAACACCATATATTTT. Translated: CASSPLPTLGQGNTIYF.

The V and J genes are TRBV24-1 and TRBJ2-7; 8 nucleotides line up with TRBD2. This CDR3 has 14 residues. Germline CDR1 KGHDR, CDR2 SFDVKD. Trimming at V came to 4 bases and at J to 3 bases, leaving 4 bases not matched to a gene. The CDR3 region is CATSESGSVYEQYF. The CDR3 bases are TGTGCCACCAGTGAGAGCGGGAGCGTCTACGAGCAGTACTTC.

The V call is TRBV5-1, the J call TRBJ2-5, with TRBD2 as a possible D gene (6 bases). This CDR3 comprises 13 residues. Germline CDR1 reads SGHRS; CDR2 reads YFSETQ. The ends were cut back, 7 bases at V and 0 bases at J, with 10 bases in the middle. CDR3 DNA sequence: TGCGCCAGCGATCGCGGGGACCAAGAGACCCAGTACTTC. This encodes CASDRGDQETQYF.

This clone was seen at least ten times. The chain is built from TRBV10-1 and TRBJ2-7, with no clear D. Per germline, CDR1 WNHNN and CDR2 SYGVQD (reference sequence). The CDR3 runs 16 residues. Trimming took off 0 bases at V and 0 bases at J, with 12 bases between the two ends. CDR3 sequence (DNA): TGCGCCAGCAGTGAGTCAAAAGCAACCGGCTCCTACGAGCAGTACTTC. Amino acids: CASSESKATGSYEQYF.

CDR3 residues: CASSRGSSYNEQFF. The CDR3 coding sequence is TGCGCCAGCAGCCGTGGGAGCTCCTACAATGAGCAGTTCTTC. The V gene is TRBV5-1, the J gene TRBJ2-1, with D perhaps matching TRBD2 (5 bases). Germline V gene data show CDR1 as SGHRS and CDR2 as YFSETQ. Trimming took 4 bases from V and 0 from J, leaving 8 bases between them. The length of the CDR3 is 14 residues.

The chain recombines TRBV9 with TRBJ2-1, with D possibly being TRBD1 (5 bases). The V gene lost 0 bases and the J gene lost 6 bases, with 16 bases spanning the gap. The CDR3 has 16 amino acids. CDR1 SGDLS and CDR2 YYNGEE come from the germline V gene. Written as DNA, the CDR3 is TGTGCCAGCAGCGTAGGGGGCCTAGGGGCCCGCAATGAGCAGTTCTTC. Protein: CASSVGGLGARNEQFF.

The table lists this clone with a count of one. The same CDR3 also results from other DNA sequences found in this sample. This chain connects TRBV6-5 to TRBJ2-2; D may be TRBD1 (5 bases). Germline-derived CDR1 and CDR2 are MNHEY and SVGAGI. The CDR3 is 12 residues long. The V and J ends lost 6 bases and 6 bases respectively, with 8 bases between them. CDR3 region: CASSLRAGELFF. CDR3 in DNA: TGTGCCAGCAGCCTCAGGGCCGGGGAGCTGTTTTTT.

The rearrangement joins TRBV27 to TRBJ1-1, with D possibly being TRBD1 (6 bases). CDR3 size: 15 residues. V shed 6 bases and J shed 4 bases, with 18 bases lying between them. The germline CDR1 and CDR2 sequences are MNHEY and SMNVEV (reference sequence). CDR3 DNA: TGTGCCAGCAGCCTTGAACAGGGAGTCTCCACTGAAGCTTTCTTT. Protein product: CASSLEQGVSTEAFF.

The V and J genes are TRBV14 and TRBJ2-7, with a possible D match to TRBD1 (6 bases). CDR1 is SGHDN, CDR2 FVKESK, per germline. The ends were cut back, 4 bases at V and 1 base at J, with 14 bases in the middle. This CDR3 is built from 15 residues. CDR3 loop: CASSPSWQGSYEQYF. DNA for the CDR3: TGTGCCAGCAGCCCAAGTTGGCAGGGGTCCTACGAGCAGTACTTC.

This rearrangement joins TRBV4-1 to TRBJ2-7, with D possibly matching TRBD2 (6 bases). The CDR3 sequence is 16 residues long. Germline loops: CDR1 MGHRA, CDR2 YSYEKL. V lost 1 base, J lost 0 bases, and 13 bases lay in between. The CDR3 spells CASSQGVGGFSYEQYF. The DNA of the CDR3 is TGCGCCAGCAGCCAAGGGGTGGGAGGCTTCTCCTACGAGCAGTACTTC.

This clone was seen once. CDR3 nucleotide sequence: TGCGCCAGCAGCTCCCACAGGGGGCCGGTCGAGACCCAGTACTTC. This translates into CASSSHRGPVETQYF. The chain recombines TRBV5-1 with TRBJ2-5; 9 nucleotides line up with TRBD1. The CDR3 contains 15 residues. J lost 5 bases, V lost 3 bases, and 8 bases had no gene match. Germline values: CDR1 SGHRS, CDR2 YFSETQ.

V gene TRBV5-4 combines with J gene TRBJ2-4; 7 nucleotides line up with TRBD2. Germline V CDR1 and CDR2: SGHNT, YYREEE (reference sequence). The CDR3 length is 17 residues. The ends lost 3 bases at V and 1 base at J; junction bases unmatched: 10. DNA of the CDR3: TGTGCCAGCAGCTATTGGGGGGAGGGTACGGCCAAAAACATTCAGTACTTC. Encoded protein: CASSYWGEGTAKNIQYF. Based on the CDR3 plus reference TRBV5-4 and TRBJ2-4, the full variable domain is ETGVTQSPTHLIKTRGQQVTLRCSSQSGHNTVSWYQQALGQGPQFIFQYYREEENGRGNFPPRFSGLQFPNYSSELNVNALELDDSALYLCASSYWGEGTAKNIQYFGAGTRLSVL.

The chain joins TRBV7-9 to TRBJ2-1; D not certain. The ends were cut back, 2 bases at V and 9 bases at J, with 8 bases in the middle. The CDR3 is 12 amino acids. Per the germline V gene, CDR1 is SEHNR and CDR2 is FQNEAQ (reference sequence). Here the CDR3 DNA reads TGTGCCAGCAGCTTATCGTCCGGTGAGCAGTTCTTC. Translating it yields CASSLSSGEQFF. Using reference TRBV7-9 and TRBJ2-1 for the parts outside the CDR3, the full variable domain is DTGVSQNPRHKITKRGQNVTFRCDPISEHNRLYWYRQTLGQGPEFLTYFQNEAQLEKSRLLSDRFSAERPKGSFSTLEIQRTEQGDSAMYLCASSLSSGEQFFGPGTRLTVL.

This clone was picked up a small number of times. The chain links TRBV1 to TRBJ2-5; the table's D call of TRBD2 was not tested on the DNA. TRBV1 is a pseudogene. The CDR3 contains 16 residues. The CDR3 here is CTSSQDELAGVETQYF. The CDR3 DNA sequence: TGCACCAGCAGCCAAGATGAGCTAGCGGGAGTAGAGACCCAGTACTTC.

The rearrangement links TRBV2 to TRBJ2-5; D is perhaps TRBD1 (7 bases). Germline V gene sequence: CDR1 SNHLY, CDR2 FYNNEI. The CDR3 sequence is 13 residues long. The V end was cut by 8 bases, the J end by 5 bases, with 15 bases between. The CDR3 sequence: CASQTGTGETQYF. CDR3 nucleotides: TGTGCCAGCCAGACAGGGACTGGGGAGACCCAGTACTTC.